The 7 T cell receptor beta chains given below trace back to one sample, sequenced in a study of prognosis after radiotherapy for stage I lung cancer. Starting from genomic DNA, TCR beta CDR3 was amplified through two-round multiplex PCR. First-round PCR, the initial amplification, used primers specific to each TRBV and TRBJ gene. TCRdb redid the calling of the multiplex PCR reads with MiXCR, one entry per CDR3 protein. In the table there are around 30,000 distinct CDR3 sequences, about 33% of which are singletons. Material: PBMCs, obtained before or after stereotactic body radiation therapy (not recorded which). The receptors come from a donor at least 50 years old with non-small cell lung cancer.

This clonotype was detected ten times or more. The chain has TRBV2 and TRBJ2-3; the D call may be TRBD1 or TRBD2 (6 bases each). The CDR3 runs to 14 residues. From germline, CDR1 is SNHLY and CDR2 FYNNEI. The germline V and J ends were trimmed by 7 bases and 1 base, with 12 bases remaining between them. The CDR3 region is CASNFGGRTDTQYF. Written as DNA, the CDR3 is TGTGCCAGCAACTTTGGGGGGCGCACAGATACGCAGTATTTT.

Concerning this clonotype: This likely stems from a read error, as it lies one base from a far larger clone. This chain joins TRBV6-2 or TRBV6-3 and TRBJ2-1; D is possibly TRBD1 or TRBD2 (5 bases each). Germline CDR1 is MNHEY and CDR2 is SVGEGT. CDR3 length: 11 residues. V dropped 6 bases and J dropped 15 bases, with 15 bases sitting between them. The CDR3 DNA follows: TGTGCCAGCAGGTCCGGGACGCGGGCGTTCTTC. Amino acid sequence: CASRSGTRAFF.

In its sample, this clonotype was seen many times. The V and J genes are TRBV10-3 and TRBJ2-7; 10 bases match TRBD2. J gave up 6 bases and V 6 bases, and 11 bases lay outside the gene matches. The CDR3 loop spans 15 amino acids. Germline values: CDR1 ENHRY, CDR2 SYGVKD. This CDR3 is CAIRKGASGRAEQYF. The CDR3 DNA is TGTGCCATCAGGAAGGGGGCTAGCGGGAGAGCCGAGCAGTACTTC.

This clonotype was recorded many times. This chain links TRBV29-1 with TRBJ2-3, with 11 positions matching TRBD2. CDR3 length equals 15 residues. V lost 6 bases, J lost 6 bases, and 11 bases stayed unmatched. Germline V gene data show CDR1 as SQVTM and CDR2 as ANQGSEA. DNA of the CDR3: TGCAGCGTCAACCTACTAGCGGGAGTTACCGATACGCAGTATTTT. It yields the protein CSVNLLAGVTDTQYF.

The sample holds many counts of this clonotype. This chain links TRBV24-1 with TRBJ2-1; 11 bases line up with TRBD1. V lost 5 bases, J lost 5 bases, and 4 bases stayed unmatched. This CDR3 region has 15 residues. CDR1 and CDR2 (germline): KGHDR, SFDVKD. The CDR3 is CATSGTGGINNEQFF. The CDR3, as DNA: TGTGCCACCAGTGGGACAGGGGGCATTAACAATGAGCAGTTCTTC.

In this sample, this clonotype turned up many times. This chain connects TRBV2 to TRBJ1-2, with 8 bases that match TRBD1. The ends lost 6 bases at V and 4 bases at J; junction bases unmatched: 7. CDR3 length: 14 amino acids. Germline lookup yields CDR1 SNHLY and CDR2 FYNNEI. The chain's CDR3 is CASSPTGVFYGYTF. The CDR3 DNA is TGTGCCAGCAGCCCGACAGGGGTCTTCTATGGCTACACCTTC. The variable domain in full, completed from reference TRBV2 and TRBJ1-2, reads EPEVTQTPSHQVTQMGQEVILRCVPISNHLYFYWYRQILGQKVEFLVSFYNNEISEKSEIFDDQFSVERPDGSNFTLKIRSTKLEDSAMYFCASSPTGVFYGYTFGSGTRLTVV.

Notes on this clonotype: A read error may be the cause here, since a much bigger clone is one base away. This chain connects TRBV18 to TRBJ2-2; D remains unclear. Germline assignment: CDR1 KGHSH and CDR2 LQKENI. The CDR3 length is 15 residues. Between the trimmed V and J ends, which lost 3 bases and 7 bases, there was a span of 15 bases. CDR3 loop: CASSPGAVAIGELFF. Written as DNA, the CDR3 is TGTGCCAGCTCACCGGGTGCGGTGGCGATCGGGGAGCTGTTTTTT.